Listed below are T cell receptor beta chains from one sample, sequenced in a study of tumor-infiltrating lymphocytes in oesophageal squamous cell carcinoma. MiXCR, applied by TCRdb to the PCR reads, yields one record per CDR3 protein. The sample consists of about 21,000 distinct CDR3 sequences, less than 45% of them appearing once. The specimen sequenced was esophageal tumor tissue. These receptor sequences come from a male donor with esophageal squamous cell carcinoma. The CDR3 runs from the conserved cysteine through the conserved F or W. A D gene is named only where the DNA matches it firmly. Clone size is stated in some rows and not others, as once, few, many or a class when expanded.

abundance: many; d_gene: TRBD1; v_gene: TRBV6-2/TRBV6-3; j_gene: TRBJ2-4; CDR3aa: CASVPGQRAKNIQYF; CDR3nt: TGTGCCAGCGTTCCGGGACAGAGAGCCAAAAACATTCAGTACTTC
abundance: .; d_gene: TRBD2; v_gene: TRBV6-2/TRBV6-3; j_gene: TRBJ2-7; CDR3aa: CASFKDLGLAKQYF; CDR3nt: TGTGCCAGCTTCAAAGATCTGGGACTAGCTAAGCAGTACTTC
abundance: medium-sized; d_gene: .; v_gene: TRBV12-3/TRBV12-4; j_gene: TRBJ2-4; CDR3aa: CASSRPGGAAKNIQYF; CDR3nt: TGTGCCAGCAGTAGACCCGGTGGAGCGGCCAAAAACATTCAGTACTTC
abundance: .; d_gene: TRBD1; v_gene: TRBV5-5; j_gene: TRBJ2-1; CDR3aa: CASSGTGDEQFF; CDR3nt: TGTGCCAGCAGCGGGACAGGGGATGAGCAGTTCTTC
abundance: many; d_gene: .; v_gene: TRBV6-1; j_gene: TRBJ2-5; CDR3aa: CASSLAPPRTETQYF; CDR3nt: TGTGCCAGCAGTTTGGCCCCCCCACGTACAGAGACCCAGTACTTC
abundance: few; d_gene: .; v_gene: TRBV7-3; j_gene: TRBJ2-3; CDR3aa: CASSWTVTRTDTQYF; CDR3nt: TGTGCCAGCAGCTGGACAGTGACTCGCACAGATACGCAGTATTTT
abundance: .; d_gene: .; v_gene: TRBV7-8; j_gene: TRBJ2-1; CDR3aa: CASSLTGVYNEQFF; CDR3nt: TGTGCCAGCAGCTTAACGGGAGTATACAATGAGCAGTTCTTC
abundance: .; d_gene: .; v_gene: TRBV10-1; j_gene: TRBJ2-3; CDR3aa: CASSDLGLVGTDTQYF; CDR3nt: TGCGCCAGCAGTGACCTGGGTTTAGTGGGGACAGATACGCAGTATTTT
abundance: many; d_gene: .; v_gene: TRBV2; j_gene: TRBJ1-5; CDR3aa: CASSGLGHGSNQPQHF; CDR3nt: TGTGCCAGCAGTGGTCTGGGACACGGTAGCAATCAGCCCCAGCATTTT
abundance: many; d_gene: TRBD1; v_gene: TRBV19; j_gene: TRBJ1-5; CDR3aa: CASRAGTGGNQPQHF; CDR3nt: TGTGCCAGTAGAGCCGGGACAGGGGGCAATCAGCCCCAGCATTTT
abundance: .; d_gene: TRBD2; v_gene: TRBV6-2/TRBV6-3; j_gene: TRBJ2-7; CDR3aa: CASAGGNGFSYEQYF; CDR3nt: TGTGCCAGCGCGGGAGGGAACGGTTTCTCCTACGAGCAGTACTTC
abundance: many; d_gene: .; v_gene: TRBV10-1; j_gene: TRBJ2-1; CDR3aa: CASSPDWRDEQFF; CDR3nt: TGCGCCAGCAGTCCCGACTGGAGAGATGAGCAGTTCTTC
abundance: many; d_gene: .; v_gene: TRBV6-1; j_gene: TRBJ1-5; CDR3aa: CASSLKFMGQQPQHF; CDR3nt: TGTGCCAGCAGTCTCAAGTTTATGGGACAACAGCCCCAGCATTTT
abundance: once; d_gene: TRBD2; v_gene: TRBV7-6; j_gene: TRBJ2-3; CDR3aa: CASSLGLAGGQVTDTQYF; CDR3nt: TGTGCCAGCAGCCTCGGACTAGCGGGAGGGCAAGTCACAGATACGCAGTATTTT
abundance: many; d_gene: .; v_gene: TRBV11-3; j_gene: TRBJ2-7; CDR3aa: CASSLRHTGYEQYF; CDR3nt: TGTGCCAGCAGCTTACGGCATACGGGATACGAGCAGTACTTC
abundance: medium-sized; d_gene: TRBD2; v_gene: TRBV7-2; j_gene: TRBJ2-1; CDR3aa: CASSSTSASYNEQFF; CDR3nt: TGTGCCAGCAGCTCGACTAGCGCCTCCTACAATGAGCAGTTCTTC
abundance: .; d_gene: .; v_gene: TRBV7-8; j_gene: TRBJ2-7; CDR3aa: CASSLEGKSYEQYF; CDR3nt: TGTGCCAGCAGCTTAGAGGGCAAGTCCTACGAGCAGTACTTC
abundance: many; d_gene: TRBD1; v_gene: TRBV11-2; j_gene: TRBJ2-1; CDR3aa: CASSSRDSSYNEQFF; CDR3nt: TGTGCCAGCAGCAGCCGGGACAGCTCCTACAATGAGCAGTTCTTC
abundance: .; d_gene: .; v_gene: TRBV2; j_gene: TRBJ2-3; CDR3aa: CASRGLYTDTQYF; CDR3nt: TGTGCCAGCAGGGGGTTATACACAGATACGCAGTATTTT
abundance: .; d_gene: .; v_gene: TRBV7-6; j_gene: TRBJ1-2; CDR3aa: CASSLARGKYGYTF; CDR3nt: TGTGCCAGCAGCTTAGCACGGGGCAAGTATGGCTACACCTTC
abundance: .; d_gene: TRBD1; v_gene: TRBV12-3/TRBV12-4; j_gene: TRBJ2-1; CDR3aa: CASTSPKPGTGYNEQFF; CDR3nt: TGTGCCAGCACCTCTCCCAAGCCCGGGACAGGATACAATGAGCAGTTCTTC
abundance: .; d_gene: .; v_gene: TRBV7-6; j_gene: TRBJ1-1; CDR3aa: CAGREMGGITEAFF; CDR3nt: TGTGCCGGCAGAGAGATGGGGGGAATCACTGAAGCTTTCTTT
abundance: .; d_gene: .; v_gene: TRBV7-1; j_gene: TRBJ2-7; CDR3aa: CASTRPHEQYF; CDR3nt: TGTGCCAGCACCCGACCCCACGAGCAGTACTTC
abundance: few; d_gene: TRBD1; v_gene: TRBV7-6; j_gene: TRBJ2-7; CDR3aa: CASSSGTGSSYEQYF; CDR3nt: TGTGCCAGCAGCTCAGGGACAGGGAGCTCCTACGAGCAGTACTTC
abundance: medium-sized; d_gene: .; v_gene: TRBV18; j_gene: TRBJ2-1; CDR3aa: CASSLSPGENNEQFF; CDR3nt: TGTGCCAGCTCACTTTCTCCGGGAGAGAACAATGAGCAGTTCTTC
abundance: many; d_gene: .; v_gene: TRBV5-1; j_gene: TRBJ2-5; CDR3aa: CASSLGRLQETQYF; CDR3nt: TGCGCCAGCAGCTTGGGACGGCTGCAAGAGACCCAGTACTTC
abundance: many; d_gene: .; v_gene: TRBV5-6; j_gene: TRBJ1-1; CDR3aa: CASSFRAAEAFF; CDR3nt: TGTGCCAGCAGCTTTAGGGCTGCCGAAGCTTTCTTT
abundance: many; d_gene: .; v_gene: TRBV6-2/TRBV6-3; j_gene: TRBJ2-1; CDR3aa: CASSYSIKNEQFF; CDR3nt: TGTGCCAGCAGTTACTCGATCAAAAATGAGCAGTTCTTC
abundance: .; d_gene: TRBD2; v_gene: TRBV3-1; j_gene: TRBJ2-7; CDR3aa: CASSQDSSGSSYEQYF; CDR3nt: TGTGCCAGCAGCCAAGATTCTAGCGGGAGCTCCTACGAGCAGTACTTC
abundance: .; d_gene: .; v_gene: TRBV7-9; j_gene: TRBJ1-2; CDR3aa: CASSWTTQRGYTF; CDR3nt: TGTGCCAGCAGCTGGACAACACAAAGGGGCTACACCTTC
abundance: .; d_gene: TRBD2; v_gene: TRBV24-1; j_gene: TRBJ2-1; CDR3aa: CATSGATSENEQFF; CDR3nt: TGTGCCACCAGTGGGGCGACTAGCGAAAATGAGCAGTTCTTC
abundance: many; d_gene: TRBD1; v_gene: TRBV6-4; j_gene: TRBJ2-6; CDR3aa: CASSDLNRGVSGANVLTF; CDR3nt: TGTGCCAGCAGTGACCTTAACAGGGGGGTTTCTGGGGCCAACGTCCTGACTTTC
abundance: many; d_gene: .; v_gene: TRBV7-9; j_gene: TRBJ2-7; CDR3aa: CASSLEGVSDQYF; CDR3nt: TGTGCCAGCAGCTTAGAGGGCGTGTCAGACCAGTACTTC
abundance: many; d_gene: TRBD2; v_gene: TRBV5-4; j_gene: TRBJ2-7; CDR3aa: CASDNRGLAPRRFYEQYF; CDR3nt: TGTGCCAGCGACAACAGGGGACTAGCGCCAAGGAGATTCTACGAGCAGTACTTC
abundance: many; d_gene: .; v_gene: TRBV6-6; j_gene: TRBJ1-1; CDR3aa: CASSYPQRSNTEAFF; CDR3nt: TGTGCCAGCAGTTACCCACAGAGATCGAACACTGAAGCTTTCTTT
abundance: many; d_gene: TRBD1; v_gene: TRBV6-1; j_gene: TRBJ2-2; CDR3aa: CASSPEPWTGGNTGELFF; CDR3nt: TGTGCCAGCAGTCCGGAACCTTGGACAGGGGGGAACACCGGGGAGCTGTTTTTT